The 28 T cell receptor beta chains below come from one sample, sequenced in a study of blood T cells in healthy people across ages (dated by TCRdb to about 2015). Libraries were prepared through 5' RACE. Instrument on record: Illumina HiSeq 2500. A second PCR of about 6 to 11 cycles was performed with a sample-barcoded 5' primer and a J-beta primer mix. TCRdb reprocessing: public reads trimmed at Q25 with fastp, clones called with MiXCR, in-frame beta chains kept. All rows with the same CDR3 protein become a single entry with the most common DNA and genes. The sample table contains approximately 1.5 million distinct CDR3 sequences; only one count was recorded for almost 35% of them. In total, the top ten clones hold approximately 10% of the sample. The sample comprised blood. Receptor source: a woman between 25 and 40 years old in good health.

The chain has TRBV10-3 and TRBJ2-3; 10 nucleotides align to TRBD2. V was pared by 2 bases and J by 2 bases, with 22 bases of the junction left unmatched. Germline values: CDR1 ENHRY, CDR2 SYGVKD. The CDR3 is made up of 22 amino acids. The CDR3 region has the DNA TGTGCCATCAGTGAGGGGGGCCAGGGACTAGCGAGGGCCCCTTTACCCACAGATACGCAGTATTTT. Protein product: CAISEGGQGLARAPLPTDTQYF.

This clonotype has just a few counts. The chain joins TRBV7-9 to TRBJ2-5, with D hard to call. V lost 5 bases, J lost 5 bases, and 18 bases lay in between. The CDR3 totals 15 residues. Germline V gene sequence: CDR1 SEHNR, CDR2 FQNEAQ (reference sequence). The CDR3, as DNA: TGTGCCAGCAGCCCACCTTCGAGTATAAGGGAGACCCAGTACTTC. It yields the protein CASSPPSSIRETQYF.

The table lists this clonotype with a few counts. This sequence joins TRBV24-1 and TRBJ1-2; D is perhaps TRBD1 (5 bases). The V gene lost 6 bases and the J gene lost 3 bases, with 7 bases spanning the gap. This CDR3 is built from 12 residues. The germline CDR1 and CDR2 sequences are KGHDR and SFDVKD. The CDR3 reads CATSSGDYGYTF. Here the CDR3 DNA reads TGTGCCACCAGTTCGGGGGACTATGGCTACACCTTC.

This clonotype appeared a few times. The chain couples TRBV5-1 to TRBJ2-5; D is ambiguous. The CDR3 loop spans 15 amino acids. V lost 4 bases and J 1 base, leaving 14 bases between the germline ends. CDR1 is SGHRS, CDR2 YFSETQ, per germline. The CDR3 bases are TGCGCCAGCAGCCAGACCCTTTCTCCCCAAGAGACCCAGTACTTC. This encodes CASSQTLSPQETQYF.

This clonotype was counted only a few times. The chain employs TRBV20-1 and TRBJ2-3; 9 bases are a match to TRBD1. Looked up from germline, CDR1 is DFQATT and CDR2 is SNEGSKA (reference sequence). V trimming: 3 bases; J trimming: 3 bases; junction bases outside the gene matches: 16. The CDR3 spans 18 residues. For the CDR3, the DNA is TGCAGTGCTAGTATTGGGACAGGGTATCAGCAAGCGACAGATACGCAGTATTTT. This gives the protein CSASIGTGYQQATDTQYF.

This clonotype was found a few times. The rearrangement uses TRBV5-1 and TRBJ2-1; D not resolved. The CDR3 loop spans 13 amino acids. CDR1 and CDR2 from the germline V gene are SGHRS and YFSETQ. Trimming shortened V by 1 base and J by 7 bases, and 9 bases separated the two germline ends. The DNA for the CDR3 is TGCGCCAGCAGCTTGCCCCCGGTGAATGAGCAGTTCTTC. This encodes CASSLPPVNEQFF.

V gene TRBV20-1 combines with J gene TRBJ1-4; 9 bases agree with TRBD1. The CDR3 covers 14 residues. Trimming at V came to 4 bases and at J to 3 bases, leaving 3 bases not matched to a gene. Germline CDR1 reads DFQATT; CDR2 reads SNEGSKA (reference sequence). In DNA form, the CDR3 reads TGCAGTGCTACCACAGGGGGCCCTAATGAAAAACTGTTTTTT. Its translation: CSATTGGPNEKLFF.

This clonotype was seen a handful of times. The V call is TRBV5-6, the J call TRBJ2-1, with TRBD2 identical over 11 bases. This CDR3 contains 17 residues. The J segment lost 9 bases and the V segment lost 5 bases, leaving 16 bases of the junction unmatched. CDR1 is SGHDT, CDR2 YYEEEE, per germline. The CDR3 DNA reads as TGTGCCAGCAGATATGGGAAGTCGACTAGCGGGACCGGTGAGCAGTTCTTC. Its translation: CASRYGKSTSGTGEQFF.

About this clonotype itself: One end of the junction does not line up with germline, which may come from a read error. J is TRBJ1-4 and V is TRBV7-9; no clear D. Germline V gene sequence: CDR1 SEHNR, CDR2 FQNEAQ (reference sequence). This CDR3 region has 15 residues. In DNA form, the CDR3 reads TGTACCAGCAGCGCGACCGGGTCCAAGGATGAAAAACTGTTTTTT. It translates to CTSSATGSKDEKLFF.

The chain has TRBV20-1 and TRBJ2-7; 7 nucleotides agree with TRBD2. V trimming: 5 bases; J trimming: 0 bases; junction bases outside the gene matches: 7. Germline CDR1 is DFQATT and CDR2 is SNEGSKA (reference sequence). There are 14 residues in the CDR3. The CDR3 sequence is CSAATSVYSYEQYF. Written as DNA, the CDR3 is TGCAGTGCTGCTACTAGCGTATACTCCTACGAGCAGTACTTC.

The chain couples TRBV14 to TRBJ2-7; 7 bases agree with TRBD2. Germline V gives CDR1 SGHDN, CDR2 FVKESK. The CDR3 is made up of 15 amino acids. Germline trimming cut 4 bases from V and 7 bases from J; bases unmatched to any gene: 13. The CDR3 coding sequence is TGTGCCAGCAGCCGACCCTCGCGGGGGTCTCGAGAGCAGTACTTC. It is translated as CASSRPSRGSREQYF.

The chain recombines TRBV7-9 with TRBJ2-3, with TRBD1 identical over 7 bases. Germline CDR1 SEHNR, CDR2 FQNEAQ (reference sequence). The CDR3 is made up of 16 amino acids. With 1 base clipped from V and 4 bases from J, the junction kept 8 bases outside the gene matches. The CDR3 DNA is TGTGCCAGCAGCTTAGGTCCGAGGGGGCAGGCAGATACGCAGTATTTT. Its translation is CASSLGPRGQADTQYF.

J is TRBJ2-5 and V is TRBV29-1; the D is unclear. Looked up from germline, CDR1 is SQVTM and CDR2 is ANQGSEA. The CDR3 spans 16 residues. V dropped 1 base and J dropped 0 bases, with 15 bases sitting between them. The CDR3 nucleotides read TGCAGCGTTGAAGTAGGTTCCGGAAAGAACCAAGAGACCCAGTACTTC. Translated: CSVEVGSGKNQETQYF.

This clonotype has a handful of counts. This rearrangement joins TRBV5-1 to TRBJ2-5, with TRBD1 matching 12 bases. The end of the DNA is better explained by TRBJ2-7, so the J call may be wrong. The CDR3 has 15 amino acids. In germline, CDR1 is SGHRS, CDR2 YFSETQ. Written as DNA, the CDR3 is TGCGCCAGCAGCTTGGAAGGGACAGGGGGCGACGAGCAGTACTTC. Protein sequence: CASSLEGTGGDEQYF.

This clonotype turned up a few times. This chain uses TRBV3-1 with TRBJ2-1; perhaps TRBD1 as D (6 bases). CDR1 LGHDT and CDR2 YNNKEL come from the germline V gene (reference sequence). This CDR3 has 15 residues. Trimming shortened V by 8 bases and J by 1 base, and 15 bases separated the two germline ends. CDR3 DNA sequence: TGTGCCAGCGGAAGCAGGGGTCTATCCTACAATGAGCAGTTCTTC. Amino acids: CASGSRGLSYNEQFF.

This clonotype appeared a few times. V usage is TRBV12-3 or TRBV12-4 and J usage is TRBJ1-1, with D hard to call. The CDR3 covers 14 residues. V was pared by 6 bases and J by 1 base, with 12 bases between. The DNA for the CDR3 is TGTGCCAGCAGCCCAAGCGGGAGGAACACTGAAGCTTTCTTT. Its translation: CASSPSGRNTEAFF.

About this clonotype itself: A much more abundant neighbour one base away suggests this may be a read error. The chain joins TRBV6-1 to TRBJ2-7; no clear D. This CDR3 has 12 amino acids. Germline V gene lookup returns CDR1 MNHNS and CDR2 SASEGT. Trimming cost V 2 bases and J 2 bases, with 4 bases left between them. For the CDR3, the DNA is TGTGCCAGCAGTGAAATCCCCTACGAGCAGTACTTC. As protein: CASSEIPYEQYF.

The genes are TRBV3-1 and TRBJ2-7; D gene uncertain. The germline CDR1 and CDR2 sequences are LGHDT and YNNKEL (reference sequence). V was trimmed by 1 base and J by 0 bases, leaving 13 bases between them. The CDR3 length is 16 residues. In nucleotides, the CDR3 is TGTGCCAGCAGCCAAGCGGCCCAGCAGATCTCCTACGAGCAGTACTTC. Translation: CASSQAAQQISYEQYF.

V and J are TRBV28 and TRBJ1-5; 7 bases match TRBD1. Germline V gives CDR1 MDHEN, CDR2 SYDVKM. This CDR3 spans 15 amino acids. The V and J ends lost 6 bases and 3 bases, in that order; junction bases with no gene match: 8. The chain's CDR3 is CASSSSGQYNQPQHF. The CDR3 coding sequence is TGTGCCAGCAGCTCCTCGGGACAGTACAATCAGCCCCAGCATTTT.

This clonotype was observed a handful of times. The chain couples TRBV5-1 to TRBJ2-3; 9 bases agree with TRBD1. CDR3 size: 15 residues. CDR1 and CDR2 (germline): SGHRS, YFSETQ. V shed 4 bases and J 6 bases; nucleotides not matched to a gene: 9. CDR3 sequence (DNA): TGCGCCAGCAGCAAACAACAGGGGGCGGCGGATACGCAGTATTTT. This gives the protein CASSKQQGAADTQYF.

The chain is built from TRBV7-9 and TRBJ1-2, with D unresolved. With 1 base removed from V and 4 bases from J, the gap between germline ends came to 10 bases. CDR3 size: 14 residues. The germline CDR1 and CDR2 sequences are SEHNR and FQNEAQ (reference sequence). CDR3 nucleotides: TGTGCCAGCAGCTTAGGGCCGGGAAGCTATGGCTACACCTTC. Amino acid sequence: CASSLGPGSYGYTF.

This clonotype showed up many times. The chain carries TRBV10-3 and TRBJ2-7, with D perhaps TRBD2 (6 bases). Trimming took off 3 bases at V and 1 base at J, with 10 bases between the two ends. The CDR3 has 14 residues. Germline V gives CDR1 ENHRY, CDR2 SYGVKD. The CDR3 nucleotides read TGTGCCATCAGTGAATGGAGGGTGTCCTACGAGCAGTACTTC. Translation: CAISEWRVSYEQYF.

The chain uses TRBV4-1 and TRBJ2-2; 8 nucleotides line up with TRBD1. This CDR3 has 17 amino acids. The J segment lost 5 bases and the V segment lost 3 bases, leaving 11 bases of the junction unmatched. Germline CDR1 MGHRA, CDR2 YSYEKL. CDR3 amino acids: CASSQSGRGQMTGELFF. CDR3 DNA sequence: TGCGCCAGCAGCCAGTCGGGCAGGGGGCAAATGACCGGGGAGCTGTTTTTT.

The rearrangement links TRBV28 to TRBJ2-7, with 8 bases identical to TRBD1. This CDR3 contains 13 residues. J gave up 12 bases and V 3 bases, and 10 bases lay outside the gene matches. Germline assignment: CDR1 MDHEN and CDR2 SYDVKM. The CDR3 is CASSLTGAQWRYF. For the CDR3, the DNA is TGTGCCAGCAGTTTGACAGGGGCCCAGTGGAGGTACTTC.

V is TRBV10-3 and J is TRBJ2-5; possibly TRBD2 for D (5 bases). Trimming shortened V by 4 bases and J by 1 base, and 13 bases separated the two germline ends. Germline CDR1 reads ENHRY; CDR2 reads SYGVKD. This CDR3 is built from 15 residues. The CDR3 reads CAISVTGVSQETQYF. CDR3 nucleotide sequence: TGTGCCATCAGTGTCACCGGGGTTTCCCAAGAGACCCAGTACTTC.

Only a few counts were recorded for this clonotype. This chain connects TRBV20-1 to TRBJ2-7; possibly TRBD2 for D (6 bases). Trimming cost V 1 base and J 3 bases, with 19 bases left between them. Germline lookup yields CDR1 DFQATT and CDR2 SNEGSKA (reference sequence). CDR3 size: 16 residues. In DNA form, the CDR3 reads TGCAGTGCTAGAGGTGACCGGGACTTTCTATTCTACGAGCAGTACTTC. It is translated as CSARGDRDFLFYEQYF.

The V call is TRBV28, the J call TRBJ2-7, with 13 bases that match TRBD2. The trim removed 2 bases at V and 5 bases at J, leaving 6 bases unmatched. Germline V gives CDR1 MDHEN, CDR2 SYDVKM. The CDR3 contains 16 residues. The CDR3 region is CASSLPFGTSGNEQYF. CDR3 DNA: TGTGCCAGCAGTTTACCATTCGGGACTAGCGGGAACGAGCAGTACTTC.

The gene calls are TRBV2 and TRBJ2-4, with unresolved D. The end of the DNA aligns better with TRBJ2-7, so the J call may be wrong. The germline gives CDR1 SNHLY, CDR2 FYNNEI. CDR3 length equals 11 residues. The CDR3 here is CASITALEQYF. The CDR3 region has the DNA TGTGCCAGCATTACAGCTCTCGAGCAGTACTTC.